The 31 T cell receptor beta chains in this list originate from one sample, sequenced in a study of cytomegalovirus exposure and HLA in healthy donors. Vbeta (60) and Jbeta (13) primers were used in the PCR. Sequencing was performed with immunoSEQ multiplex PCR; in TCRdb, only in-frame clones are kept and a portion is missing. This table holds under 95,000 clones, over 75% found once. Material: PBMCs. The receptors were gathered from a boy between 10 and 17 years old in good health and CMV-seronegative.

This clone was seen a single time. The chain combines TRBV19 with TRBJ2-7; 8 nucleotides line up with TRBD2. Germline CDR1 and CDR2: LNHDA and SQIVND (reference sequence). The J segment lost 3 bases and the V segment lost 4 bases, leaving 8 bases of the junction unmatched. The CDR3 consists of 15 residues. The CDR3 coding sequence is TGTGCCAGTAGTACCCGGACTAGCCAGAACTACGAGCAGTACTTC. As protein: CASSTRTSQNYEQYF.

CDR3 region: CASRKYRGDQPQHF. DNA of the CDR3: TGTGCCAGCAGAAAATACAGGGGGGATCAGCCCCAGCATTTT. The J gene is TRBJ1-5, the V gene TRBV27; 8 bases map to TRBD1. Trimming removed 6 bases from V and 5 bases from J; junction bases left unmatched: 6. The germline gives CDR1 MNHEY, CDR2 SMNVEV (reference sequence). The CDR3 is 14 amino acids.

The chain recombines TRBV7-9 with TRBJ1-1; the match to TRBD1 covers 11 bases. This CDR3 contains 18 residues. V was pared by 4 bases and J by 1 base, with 11 bases of the junction left unmatched. CDR1 and CDR2 from the germline V gene are SEHNR and FQNEAQ (reference sequence). CDR3 protein: CASSSIGTGGKPNTEAFF. CDR3 bases: TGTGCCAGCAGCTCGATCGGGACAGGGGGTAAACCGAACACTGAAGCTTTCTTT.

The chain joins TRBV5-6 to TRBJ2-1, with D possibly TRBD2 on 6 matching bases. V was trimmed by 0 bases and J by 0 bases, leaving 10 bases between them. CDR3 length equals 16 residues. Germline CDR1 SGHDT, CDR2 YYEEEE. This CDR3 is CASSLAGGSSYNEQFF. The CDR3 nucleotides read TGTGCCAGCAGCTTGGCCGGGGGAAGCTCCTACAATGAGCAGTTCTTC.

The rearrangement links TRBV4-1 to TRBJ1-2, with a tentative D call TRBD1 (6 bases). Trimming stripped 8 bases from V and 5 bases from J, with 24 bases between. From germline, CDR1 is MGHRA and CDR2 YSYEKL. The CDR3 covers 16 residues. CDR3 sequence: CASSWGTNRAGYGYTF. As DNA, the CDR3 is TGCGCCAGCTCCTGGGGGACGAACAGGGCGGGTTATGGCTACACCTTC.

The rearrangement uses TRBV4-3 and TRBJ2-7, with unresolved D. V lost 1 base to trimming and J lost 1 base, with 8 bases between them. There are 14 residues in the CDR3. Germline V lookup: CDR1 LGHNA, CDR2 YSLEER. The CDR3 region has the DNA TGCGCCAGCAGCCAAGGAAGAGATTCCTACGAGCAGTACTTC. It encodes CASSQGRDSYEQYF.

The chain joins TRBV7-9 to TRBJ1-2; TRBD1 matches at 7 bases. The CDR3 has 16 residues. Trimming cost V 1 base and J 2 bases; bases outside gene matches: 7. Germline V gene sequence: CDR1 SEHNR, CDR2 FQNEAQ (reference sequence). Here the CDR3 DNA reads TGTGCCAGCAGCTTAGATGGGACAGAAACCAACTATGGCTACACCTTC. Protein: CASSLDGTETNYGYTF.

The V gene is TRBV28, the J gene TRBJ2-1, with D maybe TRBD2 (6 bases). Trimming removed 3 bases from V and 4 bases from J, with 13 bases in between. The V gene's germline CDR1 is MDHEN and CDR2 SYDVKM. The CDR3 extends over 15 amino acids. CDR3 sequence (DNA): TGTGCCAGCAGTTTGGGACGGCGGGGTTACAATGAGCAGTTCTTC. It codes for CASSLGRRGYNEQFF.

CDR3 bases: TGTGCCTGGAGCGATTCCGGGACAGCAAAGAGGGGCTACACCTTC. This sequence encodes CAWSDSGTAKRGYTF. This rearrangement joins TRBV30 to TRBJ1-2, with 7 nucleotides matching TRBD1. The CDR3 spans 15 residues. Per the germline V gene, CDR1 is GTSNPN and CDR2 is SVGIG (reference sequence). V lost 3 bases and J lost 8; bases outside the gene matches: 15.

V is TRBV7-6 and J is TRBJ2-7; D not certain. The V end was cut by 1 base, the J end by 4 bases, with 14 bases between. The CDR3 runs 15 residues. The germline V gene has CDR1 SGHVS and CDR2 FNYEAQ. The CDR3 DNA reads as TGTGCCAGCAGCTTAGGGGCCAGCAATCAGTACGAGCAGTACTTC. The encoded protein is CASSLGASNQYEQYF.

The gene calls are TRBV9 and TRBJ2-1; 8 bases are shared with TRBD2. The CDR3 has 15 amino acids. Germline assignment: CDR1 SGDLS and CDR2 YYNGEE. Unmatched junction bases numbered 6, after V lost 0 bases and J lost 7 bases. The CDR3 is CASSVDGGAGNEQFF. Written as DNA, the CDR3 is TGTGCCAGCAGCGTAGACGGGGGGGCCGGAAATGAGCAGTTCTTC.

The genes are TRBV4-3 and TRBJ1-5; no reliable D call. This CDR3 region has 16 residues. Trimming took off 0 bases at V and 6 bases at J, with 15 bases between the two ends. Germline lookup yields CDR1 LGHNA and CDR2 YSLEER. CDR3 DNA sequence: TGCGCCAGCAGCCAAGATGTAACAAATATGGTTCAGCCCCAGCATTTT. Translating gives CASSQDVTNMVQPQHF.

The rearrangement links TRBV18 to TRBJ1-1, with D perhaps TRBD1 (5 bases). CDR3 size: 13 residues. In germline, CDR1 is KGHSH, CDR2 LQKENI. The ends were cut back, 4 bases at V and 3 bases at J, with 9 bases in the middle. The CDR3 loop is CASSLSRDTEAFF. In DNA form, the CDR3 reads TGTGCCAGCTCACTATCCAGGGACACTGAAGCTTTCTTT.

The rearrangement uses TRBV7-9 and TRBJ2-5, with 8 bases matching TRBD2. V trimming: 6 bases; J trimming: 2 bases; junction bases outside the gene matches: 8. The germline V gene has CDR1 SEHNR and CDR2 FQNEAQ (reference sequence). This CDR3 has 15 residues. CDR3 residues: CASRLLGLDQETQYF. The CDR3 DNA sequence: TGTGCCAGCAGGTTACTGGGACTAGATCAAGAGACCCAGTACTTC.

V and J are TRBV6-1 and TRBJ2-7; 8 nucleotides align to TRBD1. V lost 4 bases to trimming and J lost 2 bases; unmatched junction nucleotides: 7. The CDR3 runs to 15 residues. Per the germline V gene, CDR1 is MNHNS and CDR2 is SASEGT. CDR3 residues: CASSAARTGPYEQYF. DNA for the CDR3: TGTGCCAGCAGTGCCGCCCGGACAGGGCCCTACGAGCAGTACTTC.

J is TRBJ2-1 and V is TRBV14, with TRBD2 matching over 10 bases. CDR3 length: 14 residues. Trimming removed 5 bases from V and 5 bases from J; junction bases left unmatched: 3. Germline V gives CDR1 SGHDN, CDR2 FVKESK. The CDR3 reads CASSGLAADNEQFF. Here the CDR3 DNA reads TGTGCCAGCAGCGGACTAGCGGCCGACAATGAGCAGTTCTTC. The full variable domain, its missing parts supplied by reference TRBV14 and TRBJ2-1, is EAGVTQFPSHSVIEKGQTVTLRCDPISGHDNLYWYRRVMGKEIKFLLHFVKESKQDESGMPNNRFLAERTGGTYSTLKVQPAELEDSGVYFCASSGLAADNEQFFGPGTRLTVL.

The rearrangement links TRBV6-6 to TRBJ2-7; TRBD1 matches at 9 bases. Germline V gene sequence: CDR1 MNHNY, CDR2 SVGAGI (reference sequence). Germline trimming cut 4 bases from V and 2 bases from J; bases unmatched to any gene: 9. This CDR3 comprises 16 residues. CDR3 in amino acids: CASSSYGQGPTYEQYF. DNA of the CDR3: TGTGCCAGCAGTTCATATGGACAGGGGCCCACCTACGAGCAGTACTTC.

The chain is built from TRBV19 and TRBJ2-3; possibly TRBD2 for D (5 bases). The CDR3 length is 14 residues. Between the trimmed V and J ends, which lost 10 bases and 0 bases, there was a span of 14 bases. CDR1 and CDR2 from the germline V gene are LNHDA and SQIVND (reference sequence). Here the CDR3 reads CATAGSVSTDTQYF. The DNA of the CDR3 is TGTGCCACCGCGGGTAGCGTGAGCACAGATACGCAGTATTTT.

This clone was seen only a few times. The V gene is TRBV5-6, the J gene TRBJ2-7, with 7 nucleotides matching TRBD1. V lost 0 bases and J lost 5; bases outside the gene matches: 5. Per germline, CDR1 SGHDT and CDR2 YYEEEE. The CDR3 spans 14 residues. CDR3 region: CASSLADRVDEQYF. CDR3 nucleotides: TGTGCCAGCAGCTTGGCCGACAGGGTAGACGAGCAGTACTTC.

V gene TRBV30 combines with J gene TRBJ1-2; 8 bases are a match to TRBD1. Trimming removed 8 bases from V and 4 bases from J; junction bases left unmatched: 6. Per the germline V gene, CDR1 is GTSNPN and CDR2 is SVGIG (reference sequence). The CDR3 is made up of 12 amino acids. CDR3 DNA sequence: TGTGCCGGGCCAGACAGGGGCTATGGCTACACCTTC. Translating it yields CAGPDRGYGYTF.

The chain couples TRBV28 to TRBJ2-1; tentative D call: TRBD1 (6 bases). V was shortened by 3 bases and J by 8 bases, with 14 bases between the two germline ends. From germline, CDR1 is MDHEN and CDR2 SYDVKM. The CDR3 is 14 amino acids. The CDR3 spells CASSLGAGTDEQFF. The DNA for the CDR3 is TGTGCCAGCAGTTTGGGGGCGGGTACCGATGAGCAGTTCTTC. Full variable domain (rest looked up from reference TRBV28 and TRBJ2-1): DVKVTQSSRYLVKRTGEKVFLECVQDMDHENMFWYRQDPGLGLRLIYFSYDVKMKEKGDIPEGYSVSREKKERFSLILESASTNQTSMYLCASSLGAGTDEQFFGPGTRLTVL.

This clone came up a few times. The DNA for the CDR3 is TGTGCCAGCACCACACCACAGGGGCGGAACTATGGCTACACCTTC. Amino acid sequence: CASTTPQGRNYGYTF. The chain employs TRBV28 and TRBJ1-2, with 7 bases fitting TRBD1. V was clipped by 7 bases and J by 2 bases; unmatched bases: 10. The CDR3 loop spans 15 amino acids. Germline CDR1 and CDR2: MDHEN and SYDVKM.

The chain carries TRBV6-6 and TRBJ1-1; D remains unclear. V was pared by 2 bases and J by 0 bases, with 10 bases between. The germline CDR1 and CDR2 sequences are MNHNY and SVGAGI (reference sequence). There are 15 residues in the CDR3. The CDR3 here is CASSYVPAMNTEAFF. The CDR3 DNA reads as TGTGCCAGCAGTTACGTCCCAGCGATGAACACTGAAGCTTTCTTT.

This clone has only a few counts. The gene calls are TRBV2 and TRBJ2-7; 7 bases align to TRBD1. V shed 1 base, J shed 4 bases, and the junction held 4 bases outside the gene matches. The germline gives CDR1 SNHLY, CDR2 FYNNEI. The CDR3 is 14 amino acids. The CDR3 loop is CASSEEGAGYEQYF. Here the CDR3 DNA reads TGTGCCAGCAGTGAAGAGGGGGCTGGGTACGAGCAGTACTTC. The complete variable domain, with remaining parts taken from reference TRBV2 and TRBJ2-7, reads EPEVTQTPSHQVTQMGQEVILRCVPISNHLYFYWYRQILGQKVEFLVSFYNNEISEKSEIFDDQFSVERPDGSNFTLKIRSTKLEDSAMYFCASSEEGAGYEQYFGPGTRLTVT.

The CDR3 reads CASSAAAQGRGYTF. The CDR3 DNA reads TGTGCCAGCAGCGCCGCGGCACAGGGACGCGGCTACACCTTC. The chain recombines TRBV9 with TRBJ1-2, with D possibly TRBD1 on 6 matching bases. V dropped 3 bases and J dropped 8 bases, with 17 bases sitting between them. CDR1 is SGDLS and CDR2 is YYNGEE in the germline V gene. This CDR3 comprises 14 residues.

This rearrangement joins TRBV7-9 to TRBJ2-1; 7 bases line up with TRBD2. This CDR3 contains 17 residues. The junction had 10 bases not matched to a gene; V was cut back by 4 bases and J by 1 base. Germline lookup yields CDR1 SEHNR and CDR2 FQNEAQ (reference sequence). The DNA for the CDR3 is TGTGCCAGCAGCTCGCCCCCGGGGGGAACATCCTACAATGAGCAGTTCTTC. Protein sequence: CASSSPPGGTSYNEQFF.

The chain is built from TRBV6-5 and TRBJ1-1, with TRBD1 as a possible D gene (5 bases). V was pared by 0 bases and J by 4 bases, with 12 bases between. The CDR3 has 15 amino acids. Germline V gives CDR1 MNHEY, CDR2 SVGAGI. CDR3 amino acids: CASSYSNPGLTEAFF. The DNA for the CDR3 is TGTGCCAGCAGTTACTCGAACCCGGGACTCACTGAAGCTTTCTTT.

The J gene is TRBJ1-1, the V gene TRBV10-1; TRBD1 matches at 7 bases. Germline assignment: CDR1 WNHNN and CDR2 SYGVQD (reference sequence). The CDR3 runs to 13 residues. After removal of 5 bases from V and 3 bases from J, the junction contained 3 bases not matched to a gene. CDR3 bases: TGCGCCAGCAGTCTAACAGGGGACACTGAAGCTTTCTTT. Its translation is CASSLTGDTEAFF.

The chain combines TRBV2 with TRBJ2-5; perhaps TRBD1 as D (6 bases). The CDR3 loop spans 13 amino acids. Germline assignment: CDR1 SNHLY and CDR2 FYNNEI. The V end was cut by 8 bases, the J end by 3 bases, with 13 bases between. CDR3 sequence reads: CASGGQLKETQYF. The DNA of the CDR3 is TGTGCCAGCGGTGGACAGTTAAAAGAGACCCAGTACTTC.

The CDR3: CASKGSDYNNEQFF. CDR3 coding DNA: TGCGCCAGCAAAGGTTCGGACTACAACAATGAGCAGTTCTTC. This chain joins TRBV10-2 and TRBJ2-1, with D possibly matching TRBD2 (6 bases). The germline gives CDR1 WSHSY, CDR2 SAAADI. The V end lost 7 bases, the J end lost 5 bases, and 15 bases lay between the germline ends. The CDR3 spans 14 residues.

The chain couples TRBV19 to TRBJ2-1; 9 bases line up with TRBD1. This CDR3 is 15 amino acids long. The V gene's germline CDR1 is LNHDA and CDR2 SQIVND (reference sequence). V shed 2 bases and J 10 bases; nucleotides not matched to a gene: 9. The CDR3 loop reads CASSITGGWGGEQFF. The CDR3 region has the DNA TGTGCCAGTAGTATAACAGGGGGCTGGGGGGGAGAGCAGTTCTTC.